The clone carrying this TCR beta chain was recorded at least ten times. The data were taken from a study of CD8+ T cells in alopecia areata. CDR3 length equals 14 residues. With 6 bases removed from V and 1 base from J, the gap between germline ends came to 12 bases. Germline CDR1 and CDR2: MDHEN and SYDVKM. The authors extracted RNA and reverse transcribed it into cDNA as the sequencing template. Produced via immunoSEQ multiplex PCR; TCRdb's table is partial and in-frame only. The table includes 150,000 or so clones, 40% to 50% detected once. The chain carries TRBV28 and TRBJ2-5; D gene ambiguous. Sequences were obtained from CD4+ T cells sorted from blood. The receptor comes from a human donor with alopecia areata. The CDR3 is CASSRQIVQETQYF. CDR3 in DNA: TGTGCCAGCAGCCGTCAGATTGTCCAAGAGACCCAGTACTTC.